Below are 5 T cell receptor beta chains sequenced from a single sample in a study of T cells in Graves' hyperthyroidism and ophthalmopathy. Amplification of TCR beta CDR3 regions was performed using RNA transcripts as template. First-round RT-PCR with HTBI primers amplified the TCR CDR3 region. Via MiXCR, TCRdb re-called the multiplex PCR reads, giving one row per CDR3 protein. The sample lists 490,000 or so distinct CDR3 sequences, about 20% seen once, with 47% in the top ten. Input material: blood. These receptors came from a middle-aged man with Graves' ophthalmopathy.

This clonotype was observed at least ten times. The chain combines TRBV11-2 with TRBJ2-3; TRBD1 aligns across 9 bases. The germline V gene has CDR1 SGHAT and CDR2 FQNNGV. The V segment lost 1 base and the J segment 10 bases; nucleotides outside the gene matches: 21. The CDR3 runs to 19 residues. The CDR3 sequence: CASSLGGQGPVRRVWAQYF. The CDR3 bases are TGTGCCAGCAGCTTAGGGGGACAGGGCCCCGTTCGTCGGGTGTGGGCGCAGTATTTT.

This clonotype was observed at least ten times. This chain links TRBV12-3 or TRBV12-4 with TRBJ1-5, with D possibly TRBD1 on 5 matching bases. The CDR3 has 15 residues. V was cut by 4 bases and J by 0 bases, with 10 bases left in between. CDR3: CASSSKGRSNQPQHF. The CDR3 nucleotides are TGTGCCAGCAGTTCGAAGGGACGTAGCAATCAGCCCCAGCATTTT.

This clonotype has a count of ten or more. J is TRBJ2-7 and V is TRBV30; D ambiguous. Germline V gives CDR1 GTSNPN, CDR2 SVGIG (reference sequence). CDR3 length: 13 amino acids. The germline V and J ends were trimmed by 0 bases and 1 base, with 7 bases remaining between them. Here the CDR3 reads CAWSVRLSYEQYF. In DNA form, the CDR3 reads TGTGCCTGGAGTGTACGGTTATCCTACGAGCAGTACTTC.

This clonotype was picked up many times. CDR3 loop: CASGKGLAGGDTQYF. Written as DNA, the CDR3 is TGTGCCAGCGGAAAGGGACTAGCGGGGGGGGATACGCAGTATTTT. The V gene is TRBV7-2, the J gene TRBJ2-3, with 16 bases lining up with TRBD2. V trimming: 8 bases; J trimming: 6 bases; junction bases outside the gene matches: 5. CDR1 and CDR2 (germline): SGHTA, FQGNSA. The CDR3 extends over 15 amino acids.

There are many counts of this clonotype. In nucleotides, the CDR3 is TGTGCCAGCACCCTAGCGGGACAGGTAGATACGCAGTATTTT. Protein sequence: CASTLAGQVDTQYF. The chain is built from TRBV3-1 and TRBJ2-3; possibly TRBD2 for D (9 bases). The CDR3 extends over 14 amino acids. V shed 7 bases and J shed 5 bases, with 16 bases lying between them. Germline V lookup: CDR1 LGHDT, CDR2 YNNKEL (reference sequence).